A single T cell receptor beta chain is shown here with its context. Its antigen is still unknown. This record belongs to a study of cytomegalovirus exposure and HLA in healthy donors. Study-level points and caveats: Immune exposure data for these donors was limited to CMV serostatus.

PCR used 60 Vbeta primers and 13 Jbeta primers. This table comes from immunoSEQ multiplex PCR, and its TCRdb copy is limited to in-frame clones, with some not included. The table lists 140,000 to 150,000 clones, more than 60% of them singletons, with around 1.9% in the top ten. This clonotype originated in a male donor in good health and CMV-seronegative. Sequencing was done on a sample of PBMCs.

CDR3 DNA: TGCGCCAGCAGCCGGGACTACAGCTCTGGAAACACCATATATTTT. It encodes CASSRDYSSGNTIYF. This chain links TRBV5-1 with TRBJ1-3; D might be TRBD1 (5 bases). The CDR3 covers 15 residues. V gave up 4 bases and J gave up 0 bases, with 11 bases separating them. Germline V gene lookup returns CDR1 SGHRS and CDR2 YFSETQ.